The 19 T cell receptor beta chains in this list originate from one sample, sequenced in a study of technical replicates of blood from several donors. Sequencing used immunoSEQ multiplex PCR; TCRdb keeps in-frame clones, though not all of them. The table lists approximately 13,000 clones, 80% to 85% of them singletons. Sequenced material: PBMCs. These receptor sequences come from a human donor in good health.

The rearrangement uses TRBV5-1 and TRBJ2-1; the match to TRBD2 covers 7 bases. The V gene end was trimmed by 3 bases and the J gene end by 2 bases; junction bases not matched to a gene: 5. Germline V gene data show CDR1 as SGHRS and CDR2 as YFSETQ. CDR3 length: 15 amino acids. The CDR3 nucleotides are TGCGCCAGCAGCTCTACTAGCGAACCCTACAATGAGCAGTTCTTC. This gives the protein CASSSTSEPYNEQFF.

The V and J genes are TRBV7-2 and TRBJ2-5, with D possibly TRBD2 on 6 matching bases. The CDR3 is made up of 14 amino acids. Germline-derived CDR1 and CDR2 are SGHTA and FQGNSA. Trimming cost V 6 bases and J 4 bases, with 15 bases left between them. The DNA for the CDR3 is TGTGCCAGCAGTGGCCCCCAGGGAGGAGAGACCCAGTACTTC. Encoded protein: CASSGPQGGETQYF.

The CDR3 DNA sequence: TGTGCCAGCGGAGGGACAGATACGCAGTATTTT. Protein product: CASGGTDTQYF. The chain couples TRBV7-9 to TRBJ2-3; the D gene is possibly TRBD2 (6 bases). CDR3 length: 11 residues. V dropped 8 bases and J dropped 3 bases, with 6 bases sitting between them. Per the germline V gene, CDR1 is SEHNR and CDR2 is FQNEAQ (reference sequence).

This sequence joins TRBV6-1 and TRBJ1-1, with 11 bases matching TRBD1. The CDR3 runs to 15 residues. Germline V CDR1 and CDR2: MNHNS, SASEGT. V was clipped by 5 bases and J by 3 bases; unmatched bases: 5. The DNA for the CDR3 is TGTGCCAGCAGTCCACGGACAGGGGGCGACACTGAAGCTTTCTTT. It translates to CASSPRTGGDTEAFF.

V gene TRBV11-3 combines with J gene TRBJ2-1, with 7 bases matching TRBD2. CDR1 is SGHNT, CDR2 YENEEA, per germline. This CDR3 has 15 residues. The J segment lost 5 bases and the V segment lost 1 base, leaving 5 bases of the junction unmatched. CDR3 sequence: CASSLGGGSHNEQFF. In nucleotides, the CDR3 is TGTGCCAGCAGCTTAGGGGGGGGAAGCCACAATGAGCAGTTCTTC.

This clone was observed once. CDR3 sequence reads: CASSLSGPRLAGHEQYF. CDR3 DNA sequence: TGTGCCAGCAGCCTATCCGGTCCCCGACTAGCGGGACACGAGCAGTACTTC. The chain couples TRBV27 to TRBJ2-7; TRBD2 agrees at 11 bases. V was pared by 6 bases and J by 5 bases, with 15 bases of the junction left unmatched. Germline V gene lookup returns CDR1 MNHEY and CDR2 SMNVEV (reference sequence). CDR3 length equals 17 residues.

This clone showed up just once. For the CDR3, the DNA is TGCGCCAGCAGCTCACTGGGACTAGCGTCCACCGGGGAGCTGTTTTTT. This sequence encodes CASSSLGLASTGELFF. The rearrangement joins TRBV5-1 to TRBJ2-2; the match to TRBD2 covers 10 bases. Germline V CDR1 and CDR2: SGHRS, YFSETQ. CDR3 length: 16 residues. The ends lost 3 bases at V and 4 bases at J; junction bases unmatched: 6.

There are a few counts of this clone. The gene calls are TRBV4-1 and TRBJ2-7, with 7 bases that match TRBD2. The ends lost 1 base at V and 4 bases at J; junction bases unmatched: 4. The CDR3 is made up of 14 amino acids. CDR1 MGHRA and CDR2 YSYEKL come from the germline V gene. CDR3 in DNA: TGCGCCAGCAGCCAAGGGGAGGGGCGTTACGAGCAGTACTTC. Translation gives CASSQGEGRYEQYF.

This chain uses TRBV29-1 with TRBJ1-1; 7 nucleotides match TRBD1. There are 12 residues in the CDR3. From germline, CDR1 is SQVTM and CDR2 ANQGSEA. V lost 5 bases and J lost 8; bases outside the gene matches: 8. CDR3 in DNA: TGCAGCGTTACTCAACAGGGGAAGGAAGCTTTCTTT. This gives the protein CSVTQQGKEAFF.

This clone was detected only once. This rearrangement joins TRBV13 to TRBJ2-7, with 10 nucleotides matching TRBD2. J gave up 1 base and V 4 bases, and 4 bases lay outside the gene matches. This CDR3 has 15 amino acids. In germline, CDR1 is PRHDT, CDR2 FYEKMQ (reference sequence). The CDR3 coding sequence is TGTGCCAGCAGCTCCGGACTAGCGGCTTCCTACGAGCAGTACTTC. It is translated as CASSSGLAASYEQYF.

This sequence joins TRBV18 and TRBJ1-3, with TRBD1 matching 8 bases. Germline V gene data show CDR1 as KGHSH and CDR2 as LQKENI. The CDR3 length is 17 residues. Germline trimming cut 5 bases from V and 0 bases from J; bases unmatched to any gene: 9. For the CDR3, the DNA is TGTGCCAGCTCAGCGACAGGGGAGTCCAACTCTGGAAACACCATATATTTT. This encodes CASSATGESNSGNTIYF.

The chain links TRBV25-1 to TRBJ1-1; D is unresolved. The CDR3 consists of 14 residues. Trimming shortened V by 4 bases and J by 1 base, and 10 bases separated the two germline ends. Germline lookup yields CDR1 MGHDK and CDR2 SYGVNS. The CDR3 loop is CASSGVRGNTEAFF. The CDR3 coding sequence is TGTGCCAGCAGTGGTGTTCGGGGGAACACTGAAGCTTTCTTT.

The V call is TRBV7-7, the J call TRBJ2-2; a possible D gene is TRBD1 (6 bases). Germline CDR1 and CDR2: SSHAT and FNYEAQ (reference sequence). The CDR3 covers 12 residues. V lost 11 bases and J 3 bases, leaving 10 bases between the germline ends. This chain's CDR3 is CAVRGYTGELFF. The CDR3 DNA follows: TGTGCCGTTAGGGGGTACACCGGGGAGCTGTTTTTT.

In nucleotides, the CDR3 is TGTGCCAGCAGCGTAGTCCCCGGGGAGACCCAGTACTTC. Translated, it gives CASSVVPGETQYF. The V and J genes are TRBV9 and TRBJ2-5; D is unclear. In germline, CDR1 is SGDLS, CDR2 YYNGEE. The CDR3 is 13 residues long. Trimming left V 0 bases short and J 5 bases short, with 8 bases between.

The genes are TRBV7-9 and TRBJ1-2; possibly TRBD1 for D (6 bases). Per germline, CDR1 SEHNR and CDR2 FQNEAQ (reference sequence). V was shortened by 2 bases and J by 1 base, with 8 bases between the two germline ends. The CDR3 sequence is 14 residues long. The CDR3 here is CASSLQGSNYGYTF. CDR3 coding DNA: TGTGCCAGCAGCTTACAGGGGAGTAACTATGGCTACACCTTC.

This clone was seen a handful of times. The chain carries TRBV27 and TRBJ2-2, with 10 bases lining up with TRBD2. V gave up 3 bases and J gave up 6 bases; unmatched junction bases: 4. This CDR3 is built from 15 residues. In germline, CDR1 is MNHEY, CDR2 SMNVEV (reference sequence). This CDR3 is CASSFASGSPGELFF. In DNA, the CDR3 is TGTGCCAGCAGTTTTGCTAGCGGGAGCCCCGGGGAGCTGTTTTTT.

In this sample, this clone turned up once. The chain's CDR3 is CAISESSVEKLFF. The CDR3 DNA reads TGTGCCATCAGTGAGTCTTCTGTTGAAAAACTGTTTTTT. The chain links TRBV10-3 to TRBJ1-4; D not resolved. The CDR3 totals 13 residues. Germline V gene sequence: CDR1 ENHRY, CDR2 SYGVKD. The V gene lost 0 bases and the J gene lost 7 bases, with 6 bases spanning the gap.

The chain recombines TRBV19 with TRBJ2-3; TRBD2 matches 10 bases. CDR1 is LNHDA, CDR2 SQIVND, per germline (reference sequence). J gave up 6 bases and V 7 bases, and 7 bases lay outside the gene matches. The CDR3 totals 14 residues. The CDR3 nucleotides are TGTGCCAGTACTAGGGGGACTAGCGACGATACGCAGTATTTT. Its protein is CASTRGTSDDTQYF.

The chain recombines TRBV18 with TRBJ2-3; 8 nucleotides align to TRBD2. J lost 0 bases, V lost 3 bases, and 17 bases had no gene match. The CDR3 runs to 20 residues. The germline V gene encodes CDR1 KGHSH and CDR2 LQKENI. CDR3 DNA: TGTGCCAGCTCACCTCCCCCTGGGACTAGTGGGGCCTATAGCACAGATACGCAGTATTTT. Amino acid sequence: CASSPPPGTSGAYSTDTQYF.